The present TCR beta chain was sequenced within a study of tumor-infiltrating lymphocytes in localized non-small cell lung cancer. As for the study in general: Patients included smokers and never-smokers with various histologies, some sampled after neoadjuvant chemotherapy. Each patient gave resected tumor and non-adjacent uninvolved lung tissue. Study-wide points: Higher tumor T cell infiltration than in uninvolved lung was supported by TCRbeta sequencing. Immunotypes IM1 and IM2 had similar TCR-derived T-cell fractions.

Germline CDR1 reads SGHRS; CDR2 reads YFSETQ. The CDR3 is 16 residues long. J lost 5 bases, V lost 0 bases, and 8 bases had no gene match. Method: immunoSEQ multiplex PCR; TCRdb's copy keeps in-frame clones and lacks some. The data hold under 4,000 clones, with about 70% observed a single time. A note on this clone: Its antigen is unidentified.

This rearrangement joins TRBV5-1 to TRBJ2-4, with TRBD1 matching 7 bases. This sequence originates from a human donor with non-small cell lung cancer. What was sequenced was uninvolved lung tissue not adjacent to the tumor. As DNA, the CDR3 is TGCGCCAGCAGCTTGGCGTCTGAGGGGGCTCAAAACATTCAGTACTTC. Translating gives CASSLASEGAQNIQYF. Together with reference TRBV5-1 and TRBJ2-4, the CDR3 gives the full variable domain: KAGVTQTPRYLIKTRGQQVTLSCSPISGHRSVSWYQQTPGQGLQFLFEYFSETQRNKGNFPGRFSGRQFSNSRSEMNVSTLELGDSALYLCASSLASEGAQNIQYFGAGTRLSVL.